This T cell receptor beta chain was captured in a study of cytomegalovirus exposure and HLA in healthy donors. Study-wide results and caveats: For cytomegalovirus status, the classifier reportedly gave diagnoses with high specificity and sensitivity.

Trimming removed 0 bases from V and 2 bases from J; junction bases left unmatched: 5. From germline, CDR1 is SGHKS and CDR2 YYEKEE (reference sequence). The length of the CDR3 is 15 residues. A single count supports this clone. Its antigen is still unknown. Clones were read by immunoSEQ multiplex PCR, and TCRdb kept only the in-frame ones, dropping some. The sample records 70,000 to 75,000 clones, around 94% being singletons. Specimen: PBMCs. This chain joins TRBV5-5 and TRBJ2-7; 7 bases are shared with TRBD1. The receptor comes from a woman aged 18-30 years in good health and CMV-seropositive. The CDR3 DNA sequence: TGTGCCAGCAGCTTGGATGGGACAGTTACCTACGAGCAGTACTTC. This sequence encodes CASSLDGTVTYEQYF.